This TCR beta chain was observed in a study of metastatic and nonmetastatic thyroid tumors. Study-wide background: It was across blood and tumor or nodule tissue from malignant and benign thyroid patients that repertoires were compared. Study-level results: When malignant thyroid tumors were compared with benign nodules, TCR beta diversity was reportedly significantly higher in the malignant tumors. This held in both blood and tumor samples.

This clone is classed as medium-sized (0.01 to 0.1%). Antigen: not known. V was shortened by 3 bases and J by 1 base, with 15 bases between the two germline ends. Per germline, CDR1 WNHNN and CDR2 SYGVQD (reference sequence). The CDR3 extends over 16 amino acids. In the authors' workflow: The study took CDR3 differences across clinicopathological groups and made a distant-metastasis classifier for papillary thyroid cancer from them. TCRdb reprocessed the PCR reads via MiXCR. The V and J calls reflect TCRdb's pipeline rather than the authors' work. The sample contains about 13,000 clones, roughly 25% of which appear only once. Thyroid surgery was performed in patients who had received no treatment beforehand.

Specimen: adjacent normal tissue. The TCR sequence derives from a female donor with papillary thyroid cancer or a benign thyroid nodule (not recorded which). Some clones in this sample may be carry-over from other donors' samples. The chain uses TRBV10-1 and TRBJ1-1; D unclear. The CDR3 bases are TGCGCCAGCAGTGACGCCCCATCCCTTACGAACACTGAAGCTTTCTTT. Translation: CASSDAPSLTNTEAFF.